These 22 T cell receptor beta chains share one sample of origin, sequenced in a study of T cell responses to AZD1222 COVID-19 vaccine (dated by TCRdb to the early 2020s). Per the publication, the time point label means: baseline before first vaccination. Libraries were made using the immunoSEQ multiplex PCR assay. TCRdb carries this immuneACCESS record with in-frame sequences only. Its versions omit some clonotypes, under half of them owing to an unresolved V gene in the studies checked, with the rest unexplained. A total of 90,000 to 110,000 clones appear in this sample, roughly 88% of them only once. The top ten constitute roughly 18% of the sample. Sequencing was performed on peripheral blood, taken on day 0 of AZD1222 vaccination. These receptors were obtained from an adult in good health.

The chain recombines TRBV20-1 with TRBJ2-7, with D perhaps TRBD2 (6 bases). Germline CDR1 reads DFQATT; CDR2 reads SNEGSKA (reference sequence). The CDR3 covers 11 residues. This CDR3 is CRRRVRREQYV. Here the CDR3 DNA reads TGCAGGCGGAGGGTGAGGCGGGAGCAGTACGTC.

The chain carries TRBV6-5 and TRBJ1-1; D is ambiguous. The germline gives CDR1 MNHEY, CDR2 SVGAGI. This CDR3 has 13 residues. V shed 6 bases and J shed 5 bases, with 13 bases lying between them. CDR3: CASRLLLGTEAFF. The DNA for the CDR3 is TGTGCCAGCAGACTCCTTCTGGGGACTGAAGCTTTCTTT.

The rearrangement links TRBV6-1 to TRBJ2-1, with 9 bases identical to TRBD2. V lost 2 bases, J lost 2 bases, and 4 bases stayed unmatched. This CDR3 has 16 amino acids. Germline loops: CDR1 MNHNS, CDR2 SASEGT. The CDR3 coding sequence is TGTGCCAGCAGTGAAATGACTAGCGGTGCCTACAATGAGCAGTTCTTC. Its protein product is CASSEMTSGAYNEQFF.

The rearrangement uses TRBV7-6 and TRBJ2-7; D may be TRBD1 or TRBD2 (6 bases each). Germline V lookup: CDR1 SGHVS, CDR2 FNYEAQ. The germline V and J ends were trimmed by 2 bases and 6 bases, with 14 bases remaining between them. CDR3 length: 14 residues. CDR3 amino acids: CASSLLAGGLEQYV. CDR3 nucleotides: TGTGCCAGCAGCTTATTAGCTGGGGGGCTCGAGCAGTACGTC.

This chain links TRBV14 with TRBJ2-5; D might be TRBD1 or TRBD2, each matching 5 bases. There are 18 residues in the CDR3. The germline gives CDR1 SGHDN, CDR2 FVKESK. V was pared by 0 bases and J by 4 bases, with 21 bases between. The CDR3 sequence: CASSQDTPGREGLETQYF. The CDR3 nucleotides read TGTGCCAGCAGCCAAGATACCCCGGGTAGAGAGGGGTTAGAGACCCAGTACTTC.

V is TRBV28 and J is TRBJ1-1, with 12 positions matching TRBD1. The CDR3 totals 14 residues. Germline trimming cut 6 bases from V and 11 bases from J; bases unmatched to any gene: 10. Per the germline V gene, CDR1 is MDHEN and CDR2 is SYDVKM. CDR3 nucleotide sequence: TGTGCCAGCAGACTTCCGGGACAGGGGGCGCAGGCTTTCTTT. Translated: CASRLPGQGAQAFF.

V and J are TRBV7-7 and TRBJ1-1; 10 bases are shared with TRBD1. Trimming took 5 bases from V and 6 from J; bases not matched to a gene: 3. Germline CDR1 SSHAT, CDR2 FNYEAQ (reference sequence). The length of the CDR3 is 13 residues. CDR3 region: CASSKGQGAEAFF. The CDR3 nucleotides read TGTGCCAGCAGCAAAGGACAGGGGGCTGAAGCTTTCTTT.

The rearrangement links TRBV28 to TRBJ2-3; TRBD1 matches 10 bases. This CDR3 region has 15 residues. J was trimmed by 9 bases and V by 5 bases; bases with no gene match: 11. Germline-derived CDR1 and CDR2 are MDHEN and SYDVKM. The CDR3 is CASSPPLGQGNTQYF. For the CDR3, the DNA is TGTGCCAGCAGTCCCCCCCTGGGACAGGGGAACACGCAGTATTTT.

The chain joins TRBV6-6 to TRBJ1-4, with D perhaps matching TRBD1 (6 bases). The CDR3 extends over 13 amino acids. The V gene's germline CDR1 is MNHNY and CDR2 SVGAGI (reference sequence). Trimming took off 4 bases at V and 7 bases at J, with 10 bases between the two ends. The CDR3 loop is CASSSQGSEKLFF. The CDR3 DNA sequence: TGTGCCAGCAGTTCACAGGGAAGTGAAAAACTGTTTTTT.

The chain is built from TRBV20-1 and TRBJ2-7; D is unclear. V dropped 3 bases and J dropped 5 bases, with 11 bases sitting between them. The CDR3 spans 12 residues. CDR1 is DFQATT and CDR2 is SNEGSKA in the germline V gene (reference sequence). The CDR3 DNA follows: TGCAGTGCTAGTTTTGGGCCCCACGAGCAGTACTTC. Translation gives CSASFGPHEQYF.

The V gene is TRBV5-1, the J gene TRBJ1-4; TRBD1 matches at 7 bases. CDR1 is SGHRS, CDR2 YFSETQ, per germline. The CDR3 is made up of 14 amino acids. The V and J ends lost 5 bases and 3 bases, in that order; junction bases with no gene match: 4. The CDR3 region has the DNA TGCGCCAGCAGTGACAGGGTAGCTAATGAAAAACTGTTTTTT. Amino acids: CASSDRVANEKLFF.

The V call is TRBV9, the J call TRBJ2-4; tentatively, D is TRBD1 or TRBD2 (5 bases each). Per the germline V gene, CDR1 is SGDLS and CDR2 is YYNGEE. With 0 bases removed from V and 8 bases from J, the gap between germline ends came to 15 bases. The CDR3 has 15 amino acids. DNA for the CDR3: TGTGCCAGCAGCGTAGCTGGGACCCTTAATGACATTCAGTACTTC. Protein sequence: CASSVAGTLNDIQYF.

This clone showed up just a few times. J is TRBJ1-1 and V is TRBV19, with D perhaps matching TRBD1 (6 bases). V lost 7 bases to trimming and J lost 1 base, with 16 bases between them. Looked up from germline, CDR1 is LNHDA and CDR2 is SQIVND (reference sequence). The CDR3 loop spans 15 amino acids. The chain's CDR3 is CASNWGGSTNTEAFF. The CDR3 coding sequence is TGTGCCAGTAACTGGGGGGGCTCCACGAACACTGAAGCTTTCTTT.

V gene TRBV6-5 combines with J gene TRBJ2-1; D uncertain. V shed 8 bases and J shed 12 bases, with 20 bases lying between them. The CDR3 sequence is 13 residues long. Germline V gene lookup returns CDR1 MNHEY and CDR2 SVGAGI. CDR3 residues: CASSSLGRRGQFF. Here the CDR3 DNA reads TGTGCCAGCTCCTCGCTAGGGCGTAGAGGGCAGTTCTTC.

This rearrangement joins TRBV5-4 to TRBJ2-1; 7 bases agree with TRBD1. J was trimmed by 4 bases and V by 0 bases; bases with no gene match: 4. This CDR3 has 15 amino acids. CDR1 is SGHNT and CDR2 is YYREEE in the germline V gene (reference sequence). The CDR3 sequence: CASSLGGRGYNEQFF. The CDR3 bases are TGTGCCAGCAGCTTGGGTGGCAGGGGGTACAATGAGCAGTTCTTC. The complete variable domain, with remaining parts taken from reference TRBV5-4 and TRBJ2-1, reads ETGVTQSPTHLIKTRGQQVTLRCSSQSGHNTVSWYQQALGQGPQFIFQYYREEENGRGNFPPRFSGLQFPNYSSELNVNALELDDSALYLCASSLGGRGYNEQFFGPGTRLTVL.

This chain joins TRBV10-3 and TRBJ1-2, with TRBD1 as a possible D gene (5 bases). The length of the CDR3 is 15 residues. V lost 0 bases and J 2 bases, leaving 10 bases between the germline ends. Per germline, CDR1 ENHRY and CDR2 SYGVKD. CDR3 protein: CAISESARANYGYTF. CDR3 coding DNA: TGTGCCATCAGTGAGTCCGCCAGGGCCAACTATGGCTACACCTTC.

The genes are TRBV5-4 and TRBJ1-4; perhaps TRBD1 as D (5 bases). The CDR3 has 14 residues. Germline V gene lookup returns CDR1 SGHNT and CDR2 YYREEE (reference sequence). V shed 3 bases and J shed 8 bases, with 14 bases lying between them. The CDR3: CASSSWGVGEKLFF. The CDR3 DNA reads TGTGCCAGCAGCTCGTGGGGGGTTGGAGAAAAACTGTTTTTT.

This sequence joins TRBV9 and TRBJ1-2, with 9 bases identical to TRBD1. Germline V gene lookup returns CDR1 SGDLS and CDR2 YYNGEE. The CDR3 loop spans 14 amino acids. V shed 0 bases, J shed 7 bases, and the junction held 4 bases outside the gene matches. CDR3 loop: CASSVVDRGGGYTF. The CDR3 DNA is TGTGCCAGCAGCGTAGTGGACAGGGGCGGTGGCTACACCTTC.

This clone turned up a few times. This sequence joins TRBV29-1 and TRBJ1-2; D not resolved. The CDR3 loop spans 11 amino acids. CDR1 and CDR2 (germline): SQVTM, ANQGSEA. V was trimmed by 6 bases and J by 3 bases, leaving 8 bases between them. The CDR3 region is CSVDGYYGYTF. In DNA form, the CDR3 reads TGCAGCGTCGACGGATACTATGGCTACACCTTC.

The chain recombines TRBV28 with TRBJ1-6; D uncertain. The V and J ends lost 7 bases and 4 bases respectively, with 8 bases between them. CDR3 length equals 13 residues. CDR1 MDHEN and CDR2 SYDVKM come from the germline V gene. The CDR3 DNA is TGTGCCAGCACTTCAGCTTATAATTCACCCCTCCACTTT. It is translated as CASTSAYNSPLHF.

This clone came up once. The chain links TRBV29-1 to TRBJ2-3; maybe TRBD1 (6 bases). Germline CDR1 SQVTM, CDR2 ANQGSEA. The CDR3 has 13 amino acids. The V gene lost 3 bases and the J gene lost 5 bases, with 12 bases spanning the gap. The CDR3 protein is CSVDSRGGDTQYF. CDR3 DNA sequence: TGCAGCGTTGACTCCAGGGGTGGAGATACGCAGTATTTT.

Only a few counts were recorded for this clone. The chain has TRBV12-3 or TRBV12-4 and TRBJ1-1; D gene ambiguous. Trimming took off 6 bases at V and 10 bases at J, with 18 bases between the two ends. CDR3 size: 13 residues. The DNA for the CDR3 is TGTGCCAGCAGATTGACCTCGGCGGCCGTAGCTTTCTTT. It encodes CASRLTSAAVAFF.